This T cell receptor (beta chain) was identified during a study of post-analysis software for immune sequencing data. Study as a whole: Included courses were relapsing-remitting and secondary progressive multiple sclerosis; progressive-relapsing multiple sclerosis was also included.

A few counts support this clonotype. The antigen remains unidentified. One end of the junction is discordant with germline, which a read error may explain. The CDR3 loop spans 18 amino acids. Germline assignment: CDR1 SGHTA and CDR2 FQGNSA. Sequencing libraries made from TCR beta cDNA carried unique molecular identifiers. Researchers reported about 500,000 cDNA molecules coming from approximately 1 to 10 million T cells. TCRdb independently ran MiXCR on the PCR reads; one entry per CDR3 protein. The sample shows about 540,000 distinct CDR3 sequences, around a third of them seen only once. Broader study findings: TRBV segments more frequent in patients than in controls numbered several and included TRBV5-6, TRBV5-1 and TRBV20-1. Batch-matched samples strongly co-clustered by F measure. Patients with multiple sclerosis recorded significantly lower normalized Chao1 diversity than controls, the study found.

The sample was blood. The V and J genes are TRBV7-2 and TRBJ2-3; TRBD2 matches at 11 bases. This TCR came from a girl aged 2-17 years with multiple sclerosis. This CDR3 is CASSLWFASGGQGDAQYF. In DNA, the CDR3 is TGTGCCAGCAGCTTATGGTTCGCTAGCGGGGGGCAGGGAGATGCGCAGTATTTT.